The next 24 T cell receptor beta chains were all read from a single sample in a study of breast tumors, draining lymph nodes, adjacent tissues. TCRdb passed the multiplex PCR reads through MiXCR, listing each CDR3 protein once. The sample includes some 97,000 distinct CDR3 sequences, around 20% of them seen just once. Samples came from axillary lymph nodes draining the breast cancer. The sample consisted of axillary lymph node tissue. The source of these receptors is a female donor with breast cancer. Some clones in this sample may be carry-over from other donors' samples.

The J gene is TRBJ2-2, the V gene TRBV5-4; D is ambiguous. The CDR3 runs 14 residues. CDR1 is SGHNT, CDR2 YYREEE, per germline (reference sequence). Trimming took off 6 bases at V and 5 bases at J, with 14 bases between the two ends. In nucleotides, the CDR3 is TGTGCCAGCATCCGGCAGGAAGGGACCGGGGAGCTGTTTTTT. It translates to CASIRQEGTGELFF. The whole variable domain, filled in from reference TRBV5-4 and TRBJ2-2, reads ETGVTQSPTHLIKTRGQQVTLRCSSQSGHNTVSWYQQALGQGPQFIFQYYREEENGRGNFPPRFSGLQFPNYSSELNVNALELDDSALYLCASIRQEGTGELFFGEGSRLTVL.

This clonotype was seen repeatedly, ten times or more. CDR3 DNA: TGTGCCAGCAGCCTCCGCCGCGCCTACGAGCAGTACTTC. This codes for CASSLRRAYEQYF. The genes are TRBV3-1 and TRBJ2-7; D gene uncertain. This CDR3 is built from 13 residues. The ends were cut back, 4 bases at V and 2 bases at J, with 9 bases in the middle. Germline V gene sequence: CDR1 LGHDT, CDR2 YNNKEL (reference sequence).

This clonotype was recorded at least ten times. The rearrangement joins TRBV5-8 to TRBJ1-3, with D tentatively TRBD1 (6 bases). CDR1 and CDR2 from the germline V gene are SGHTS and YDEGEE. Trimming stripped 1 base from V and 0 bases from J, with 11 bases between. The CDR3 consists of 16 residues. This CDR3 reads CASSLRGESSGNTIYF. DNA for the CDR3: TGTGCCAGCAGCTTGAGGGGGGAGAGCTCTGGAAACACCATATATTTT.

This clonotype was counted between two and nine times. One end of the junction does not line up with germline, which may come from a read error. The V call is TRBV28, the J call TRBJ2-3; no definite D call. Germline CDR1 and CDR2: MDHEN and SYDVKM. There are 15 residues in the CDR3. The CDR3, as DNA: TGTGCCAGCGGGCCCCTTTCTGGCCGCACAAATACGCAGTATTTT. Translation: CASGPLSGRTNTQYF.

This clonotype has at least ten counts. The J gene is TRBJ2-3, the V gene TRBV6-1; 9 bases map to TRBD1. V dropped 5 bases and J dropped 1; count of bases not matched to a gene: 1. CDR3 length: 14 amino acids. Germline values: CDR1 MNHNS, CDR2 SASEGT. The CDR3 spells CASSRQGGTDTQYF. In DNA form, the CDR3 reads TGTGCCAGCAGTAGACAGGGGGGCACAGATACGCAGTATTTT.

This clonotype was counted ten times or more. This chain joins TRBV20-1 and TRBJ2-1, with D uncertain. Trimming pared 4 bases from V and 0 bases from J, leaving 10 bases between. Germline CDR1 reads DFQATT; CDR2 reads SNEGSKA (reference sequence). The CDR3 is 14 amino acids. The CDR3 sequence is CSAKRRSSYNEQFF. As DNA, the CDR3 is TGCAGTGCTAAAAGACGGAGCTCCTACAATGAGCAGTTCTTC.

The genes are TRBV20-1 and TRBJ2-7, with 7 bases fitting TRBD1. CDR1 is DFQATT, CDR2 SNEGSKA, per germline (reference sequence). J gave up 7 bases and V 0 bases, and 6 bases lay outside the gene matches. The CDR3 runs 13 residues. The CDR3 sequence is CSARDAQGREQYF. CDR3 bases: TGCAGTGCTAGAGATGCACAGGGGAGAGAGCAGTACTTC.

This clonotype was seen at least ten times. The V and J genes are TRBV9 and TRBJ2-3, with 11 bases identical to TRBD2. The CDR3 loop spans 16 amino acids. Germline-derived CDR1 and CDR2 are SGDLS and YYNGEE. V trimming: 3 bases; J trimming: 2 bases; junction bases outside the gene matches: 5. The CDR3: CASSGSGGGYTDTQYF. CDR3 bases: TGTGCCAGCAGCGGTAGCGGGGGGGGTTACACAGATACGCAGTATTTT. Variable domain in full (rest from reference TRBV9 and TRBJ2-3): DSGVTQTPKHLITATGQRVTLRCSPRSGDLSVYWYQQSLDQGLQFLIQYYNGEERAKGNILERFSAQQFPDLHSELNLSSLELGDSALYFCASSGSGGGYTDTQYFGPGTRLTVL.

This clonotype was seen a few times. This sequence may be a read error, since a much larger clone differs from it by one base. The chain uses TRBV7-9 and TRBJ2-2; either TRBD1 or TRBD2 may supply D (5 bases each). The germline gives CDR1 SEHNR, CDR2 FQNEAQ (reference sequence). V lost 6 bases and J 7 bases, leaving 18 bases between the germline ends. The length of the CDR3 is 15 residues. The CDR3 spells CASSWDGTKIGELFF. The CDR3 coding sequence is TGTGCCAGCAGTTGGGACGGAACTAAAATCGGGGAGCTGTTTTTT.

This clonotype was seen ten or more times. V and J are TRBV29-1 and TRBJ2-5, with 7 bases aligning to TRBD1. Germline CDR1 is SQVTM and CDR2 is ANQGSEA. The CDR3 totals 13 residues. V shed 2 bases and J 5 bases; nucleotides not matched to a gene: 5. The CDR3 region is CSVERQGRETQYF. The CDR3 DNA reads as TGCAGCGTTGAACGACAGGGACGGGAGACCCAGTACTTC.

This clonotype was seen many times. This chain connects TRBV6-1 to TRBJ1-5; D not resolved. The V end was cut by 7 bases, the J end by 0 bases, with 10 bases between. The CDR3 has 14 amino acids. Looked up from germline, CDR1 is MNHNS and CDR2 is SASEGT. The CDR3 loop reads CASTPVYSNQPQHF. The CDR3 DNA is TGTGCCAGCACCCCGGTCTATAGCAATCAGCCCCAGCATTTT.

The chain couples TRBV2 to TRBJ1-2, with 10 bases aligning to TRBD1. Germline-derived CDR1 and CDR2 are SNHLY and FYNNEI. Trimming at V came to 6 bases and at J to 8 bases, leaving 12 bases not matched to a gene. CDR3 length: 15 amino acids. CDR3 coding DNA: TGTGCCAGCAGAGCCGGGACAGGGGTTGGAGAAGGCTACACCTTC. This codes for CASRAGTGVGEGYTF.

The V call is TRBV28, the J call TRBJ1-2; D unclear. The CDR3 contains 14 residues. Trimming pared 5 bases from V and 8 bases from J, leaving 18 bases between. The germline CDR1 and CDR2 sequences are MDHEN and SYDVKM. The CDR3 protein is CASSEPGREFGYTF. CDR3 coding DNA: TGTGCCAGCAGTGAGCCTGGGCGCGAATTCGGCTACACCTTC.

This clonotype came up many times. The chain recombines TRBV5-8 with TRBJ2-1; no clear D gene. This CDR3 is built from 15 residues. CDR1 and CDR2 (germline): SGHTS, YDEGEE. Between the trimmed V and J ends, which lost 5 bases and 6 bases, there was a span of 18 bases. The CDR3 sequence is CASRLRSPWGNEQFF. In DNA, the CDR3 is TGTGCCAGCAGATTGAGATCCCCCTGGGGCAATGAGCAGTTCTTC.

This clonotype has a count of ten or more. The V call is TRBV6-5, the J call TRBJ2-3; no clear D gene. V shed 5 bases and J shed 2 bases, with 17 bases lying between them. The CDR3 spans 16 residues. The germline CDR1 and CDR2 sequences are MNHEY and SVGAGI. The CDR3 coding sequence is TGTGCCAGCAGTACACGGGCCGCCCTTAACACAGATACGCAGTATTTT. Protein: CASSTRAALNTDTQYF.

This clonotype was observed many times. This chain connects TRBV3-1 to TRBJ2-3, with TRBD2 matching 7 bases. The CDR3 extends over 14 amino acids. The germline V gene has CDR1 LGHDT and CDR2 YNNKEL (reference sequence). V lost 4 bases and J lost 3; bases outside the gene matches: 4. The CDR3 region is CASSLRTRTDTQYF. The CDR3 DNA reads TGTGCCAGCAGCCTGCGGACTAGGACAGATACGCAGTATTTT.

Many counts were recorded for this clonotype. The chain is built from TRBV5-1 and TRBJ2-3, with 7 bases aligning to TRBD1. CDR3 length: 15 residues. The germline gives CDR1 SGHRS, CDR2 YFSETQ. With V trimmed by 0 bases and J by 2 bases, 3 bases remained unmatched. The CDR3, as DNA: TGCGCCAGCAGCTTGGGACAGGGTCTCACAGATACGCAGTATTTT. Translated, it gives CASSLGQGLTDTQYF.

This clonotype was seen at least ten times. The chain combines TRBV20-1 with TRBJ1-5; possibly TRBD1 for D (5 bases). This CDR3 has 12 residues. Trimming cost V 5 bases and J 5 bases, with 10 bases left between them. Per germline, CDR1 DFQATT and CDR2 SNEGSKA (reference sequence). In DNA, the CDR3 is TGCAGTGCTTTATCGGGGGATCAGCCCCAGCATTTT. Protein product: CSALSGDQPQHF.

This clonotype was seen many times. The chain joins TRBV5-1 to TRBJ2-3; D is perhaps TRBD1 or TRBD2 (5 bases each). V shed 1 base and J shed 4 bases, with 13 bases lying between them. The CDR3 loop spans 15 amino acids. CDR1 is SGHRS and CDR2 is YFSETQ in the germline V gene. Written as DNA, the CDR3 is TGCGCCAGCAGCTTGTTGGGTGTGGGGGCAGATACGCAGTATTTT. This codes for CASSLLGVGADTQYF.

This clonotype was recorded a few times. This chain uses TRBV6-1 with TRBJ2-1; no clear D gene. V gave up 7 bases and J gave up 0 bases, with 13 bases separating them. Germline CDR1 reads MNHNS; CDR2 reads SASEGT. The CDR3 spans 15 residues. The CDR3 is CASNPGPSSYNEQFF. The CDR3 DNA follows: TGTGCCAGCAACCCGGGTCCAAGCTCCTACAATGAGCAGTTCTTC.

Note on this clonotype: A read error is likely, as this CDR3 ends without the conserved phenylalanine or tryptophan. The chain links TRBV2 to TRBJ2-7; perhaps TRBD1 as D (6 bases). Between the trimmed V and J ends, which lost 4 bases and 6 bases, there was a span of 16 bases. The CDR3 length is 14 residues. The germline gives CDR1 SNHLY, CDR2 FYNNEI. The CDR3 DNA is TGTGCCAGCAGTGCAAAACAGGGAAAGGTCGAGCAGTACTTA. Its protein product is CASSAKQGKVEQYL.

The chain is built from TRBV11-2 and TRBJ1-1, with 7 bases that match TRBD1. V gave up 5 bases and J gave up 0 bases; unmatched junction bases: 3. This CDR3 spans 14 amino acids. The germline gives CDR1 SGHAT, CDR2 FQNNGV. CDR3 DNA sequence: TGTGCCAGCAGCGGGGGACAGATGAACACTGAAGCTTTCTTT. Protein: CASSGGQMNTEAFF.

Remarks on this clonotype: This could be a read error, since a much larger clone is one nucleotide away. CDR3 coding DNA: TGCGCCAGCAGTCCGGGACAGGGGGCCGGGGAGCTGTTTTTT. Protein sequence: CASSPGQGAGELFF. The genes are TRBV5-1 and TRBJ2-2, with 11 bases aligning to TRBD1. CDR1 and CDR2 from the germline V gene are SGHRS and YFSETQ. This CDR3 contains 14 residues. V trimming: 5 bases; J trimming: 6 bases; junction bases outside the gene matches: 3.

This clonotype was observed many times. The V gene is TRBV4-1, the J gene TRBJ2-2; D gene uncertain. Germline V gene lookup returns CDR1 MGHRA and CDR2 YSYEKL. Trimming left V 4 bases short and J 1 base short, with 7 bases between. This CDR3 comprises 14 residues. CDR3 in amino acids: CASSLYGNTGELFF. CDR3 nucleotides: TGCGCCAGCAGCCTGTACGGGAACACCGGGGAGCTGTTTTTT.